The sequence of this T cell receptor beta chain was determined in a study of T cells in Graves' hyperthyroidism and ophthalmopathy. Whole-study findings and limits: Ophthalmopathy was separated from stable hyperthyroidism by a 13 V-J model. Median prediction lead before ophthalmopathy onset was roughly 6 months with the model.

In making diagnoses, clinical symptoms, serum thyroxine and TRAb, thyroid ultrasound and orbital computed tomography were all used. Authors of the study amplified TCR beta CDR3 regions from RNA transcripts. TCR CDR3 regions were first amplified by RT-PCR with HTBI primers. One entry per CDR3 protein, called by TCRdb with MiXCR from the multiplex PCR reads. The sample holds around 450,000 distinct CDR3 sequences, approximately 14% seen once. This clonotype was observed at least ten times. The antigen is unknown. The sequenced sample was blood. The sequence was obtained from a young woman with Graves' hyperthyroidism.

The CDR3: CASGSSGNYEQYF. CDR3 DNA: TGCGCCAGCGGATCTAGCGGGAACTACGAGCAGTACTTC. V gene TRBV5-1 combines with J gene TRBJ2-7, with TRBD2 matching over 9 bases. CDR3 length equals 13 residues. V dropped 7 bases and J dropped 3; count of bases not matched to a gene: 5. Germline assignment: CDR1 SGHRS and CDR2 YFSETQ.